This T cell receptor (beta chain) was found in a study of T cells in Graves' hyperthyroidism and ophthalmopathy. Uncontrolled infections, other autoimmune diseases, pregnancy or lactation led to exclusion of patients. On the basis of clinical symptoms, serum thyroxine and TRAb, thyroid ultrasound and orbital computed tomography, diagnoses were made. CDR1 and CDR2 from the germline V gene are SQVTM and ANQGSEA. V shed 3 bases and J shed 9 bases, with 11 bases lying between them. The CDR3 is 11 amino acids. This clonotype appeared many times. Its antigen is undetermined. Amplification of TCR beta CDR3 regions used RNA as the template. Carried out on the TCR CDR3, a first-round RT-PCR used the HTBI primer set. From the multiplex PCR reads, TCRdb called clonotypes with MiXCR, one entry per CDR3 protein. This table has fewer than 750,000 distinct CDR3 sequences, 46% appearing once. Broader study findings: Median prediction lead before ophthalmopathy onset was 5 to 7.5 months with the model. Blood also showed most of the thyroid clonotypes that were expanded above 0.001.

The rearrangement links TRBV29-1 to TRBJ2-5; D is unresolved. Material: peripheral blood or thyroid tissue (not recorded which). The clonotype comes from a young woman with Graves' hyperthyroidism. The CDR3 DNA is TGCAGCGTTGACAGCAAGAGACCCCAGTACTTC. Translation: CSVDSKRPQYF. The full variable domain, completed using reference TRBV29-1 and TRBJ2-5, is SAVISQKPSRDICQRGTSLTIQCQVDSQVTMMFWYRQQPGQSLTLIATANQGSEATYESGFVIDKFPISRPNLTFSTLTVSNMSPEDSSIYLCSVDSKRPQYFGPGTRLLVL.